The present entry profiles one T cell receptor (beta chain) with its context. Looked up from germline, CDR1 is SGHRS and CDR2 is YFSETQ. This CDR3 comprises 14 residues. TCRdb reprocessed the 5' RACE reads; each CDR3 protein has one entry and no DNA is given. This table lists 420,000 or so distinct CDR3 sequences. The data were taken from a study of monozygotic twins with inflammatory bowel disease. The V call is TRBV5-1, the J call TRBJ1-4; with no DNA, the TCRdb D assignment of TRBD1 cannot be verified. The origin of this receptor is a human donor with ulcerative colitis or Crohn's disease, or a healthy co-twin of an affected twin (not recorded which). The source material was blood. This chain's CDR3 is CASRGDLLNEKLFF.